Below are 26 T cell receptor beta chains sequenced from a single sample in a study of cytotoxic CD8 clonotypes in ibrutinib-treated CLL (dated by TCRdb to about 2021). Library prep was done by the immunoSEQ multiplex PCR assay. The immuneACCESS repertoire file appears here via TCRdb, limited to in-frame rearrangements. These files lack a portion of the clones; in checked studies, under half of the deficit traces to unresolved V genes, and the cause of the others is not known. Within this sample are tens of thousands of clones, with about 76% of them counted one time only. The ten largest clones represent 40% to 60% of the sample. Source: PBMCs, taken after 36 months of ibrutinib treatment. The receptors shown here come from a human donor with chronic lymphocytic leukemia.

The chain is built from TRBV10-3 and TRBJ1-1, with TRBD1 matching 11 bases. Germline V gives CDR1 ENHRY, CDR2 SYGVKD. V lost 7 bases and J lost 0; bases outside the gene matches: 7. This CDR3 spans 16 amino acids. The CDR3 region is CAINPGQGGMNTEAFF. In nucleotides, the CDR3 is TGTGCCATCAATCCGGGACAGGGGGGTATGAACACTGAAGCTTTCTTT.

CDR3 residues: CASRWQGGGYGYTF. For the CDR3, the DNA is TGTGCCAGCAGGTGGCAGGGAGGCGGCTATGGCTACACCTTC. The chain is built from TRBV27 and TRBJ1-2; a weak D match, TRBD1 (5 bases). The germline gives CDR1 MNHEY, CDR2 SMNVEV (reference sequence). Trimming removed 6 bases from V and 4 bases from J, with 15 bases in between. The CDR3 extends over 14 amino acids.

V and J are TRBV6-6 and TRBJ2-1; maybe TRBD2 (6 bases). V dropped 3 bases and J dropped 7 bases, with 10 bases sitting between them. Germline CDR1 and CDR2: MNHNY and SVGAGI (reference sequence). The CDR3 totals 13 residues. The CDR3 spells CASSYGAGNEQFF. The CDR3 DNA reads TGTGCCAGCAGTTATGGGGCGGGGAATGAGCAGTTCTTC.

V and J are TRBV18 and TRBJ1-1; possibly TRBD1 for D (6 bases). V was pared by 4 bases and J by 0 bases, with 12 bases between. Looked up from germline, CDR1 is KGHSH and CDR2 is LQKENI. This CDR3 contains 15 residues. CDR3 DNA sequence: TGTGCCAGCTCACAGGAGGACAGCATGAACACTGAAGCTTTCTTT. Its translation is CASSQEDSMNTEAFF.

This chain connects TRBV6-5 to TRBJ1-6; 7 positions agree with TRBD1. The CDR3 is 15 residues long. J gave up 6 bases and V 2 bases, and 4 bases lay outside the gene matches. Germline CDR1 and CDR2: MNHEY and SVGAGI. The CDR3 bases are TGTGCCAGCAGTTACGGGACAGTCTCTAATTCACCCCTCCACTTT. Translating it yields CASSYGTVSNSPLHF.

The chain carries TRBV2 and TRBJ2-7; D is ambiguous. V was clipped by 5 bases and J by 3 bases, with 8 bases between them. The V gene's germline CDR1 is SNHLY and CDR2 FYNNEI. CDR3 length: 12 residues. CDR3: CASSPRLYEQYF. The CDR3 nucleotides are TGTGCCAGCAGTCCAAGGCTCTACGAGCAGTACTTC.

This clone occurred once. V gene TRBV29-1 combines with J gene TRBJ2-4; 7 bases align to TRBD1. With V trimmed by 5 bases and J by 3 bases, 7 bases remained unmatched. CDR3 length: 14 amino acids. Germline V gene sequence: CDR1 SQVTM, CDR2 ANQGSEA. The CDR3 region is CSVFTRDSKNIQYF. The CDR3 coding sequence is TGCAGCGTTTTTACACGGGACAGCAAAAACATTCAGTACTTC. Full variable domain (rest looked up from reference TRBV29-1 and TRBJ2-4): SAVISQKPSRDICQRGTSLTIQCQVDSQVTMMFWYRQQPGQSLTLIATANQGSEATYESGFVIDKFPISRPNLTFSTLTVSNMSPEDSSIYLCSVFTRDSKNIQYFGAGTRLSVL.

This clone was seen more than once but under ten times. V gene TRBV7-8 combines with J gene TRBJ1-4; 7 nucleotides line up with TRBD1. V was pared by 3 bases and J by 5 bases, with 3 bases of the junction left unmatched. The CDR3 extends over 14 amino acids. The germline gives CDR1 SGHVS, CDR2 FQNEAQ. The CDR3 DNA reads as TGTGCCAGCAGCTTCGGGACAGTCAATGAAAAACTGTTTTTT. As protein: CASSFGTVNEKLFF.

This clone appeared a few times. V and J are TRBV10-2 and TRBJ2-1; D is undetermined. From germline, CDR1 is WSHSY and CDR2 SAAADI. V was clipped by 4 bases and J by 6 bases, with 1 base between them. This CDR3 has 10 amino acids. The CDR3, as DNA: TGCGCCAGCAGTGGCAATGAGCAGTTCTTC. Translated: CASSGNEQFF.

The rearrangement links TRBV7-9 to TRBJ1-5; D perhaps matches TRBD1 (5 bases). The V gene lost 2 bases and the J gene lost 7 bases, with 9 bases spanning the gap. The germline V gene has CDR1 SEHNR and CDR2 FQNEAQ (reference sequence). CDR3 length: 13 amino acids. The CDR3 reads CASSLPGDQPQHF. CDR3 in DNA: TGTGCCAGCAGCTTACCCGGGGACCAGCCCCAGCATTTT.

The chain uses TRBV5-4 and TRBJ2-5, with D maybe TRBD2 (6 bases). CDR3 length: 14 amino acids. CDR1 and CDR2 from the germline V gene are SGHNT and YYREEE (reference sequence). V was cut by 5 bases and J by 2 bases, with 13 bases left in between. This CDR3 is CASSSRDLQETQYF. For the CDR3, the DNA is TGTGCCAGCAGTTCCCGGGACTTACAAGAGACCCAGTACTTC. Together with reference TRBV5-4 and TRBJ2-5, the CDR3 gives the full variable domain: ETGVTQSPTHLIKTRGQQVTLRCSSQSGHNTVSWYQQALGQGPQFIFQYYREEENGRGNFPPRFSGLQFPNYSSELNVNALELDDSALYLCASSSRDLQETQYFGPGTRLLVL.

The chain uses TRBV7-2 and TRBJ2-3, with 11 nucleotides matching TRBD2. This CDR3 region has 16 residues. V lost 4 bases and J lost 1; bases outside the gene matches: 4. CDR1 SGHTA and CDR2 FQGNSA come from the germline V gene. CDR3 sequence reads: CASSSTSGARTDTQYF. In DNA, the CDR3 is TGTGCCAGCAGCTCGACTAGCGGGGCTCGCACAGATACGCAGTATTTT.

This clone showed up just once. The chain combines TRBV4-2 with TRBJ2-3; 10 bases align to TRBD2. Trimming cost V 0 bases and J 2 bases; bases outside gene matches: 14. This CDR3 contains 20 residues. Germline CDR1 LGHNA, CDR2 YNFKEQ. The CDR3 sequence is CASSQDRASGGPLDTDTQYF. The DNA for the CDR3 is TGTGCCAGCAGCCAAGATCGGGCTAGCGGGGGCCCCCTCGACACAGATACGCAGTATTTT.

This clone has only a few counts. The chain uses TRBV11-1 and TRBJ2-7, with 7 bases matching TRBD1. This CDR3 comprises 14 residues. Looked up from germline, CDR1 is SGHAT and CDR2 is FQDESV (reference sequence). With V trimmed by 5 bases and J by 2 bases, 6 bases remained unmatched. CDR3 sequence (DNA): TGTGCCAGCAGCCTAACGGGACAGCCCTACGAGCAGTACTTC. Translated: CASSLTGQPYEQYF.

The gene calls are TRBV19 and TRBJ1-1; D is possibly TRBD1 (5 bases). The CDR3 covers 14 residues. CDR1 is LNHDA, CDR2 SQIVND, per germline (reference sequence). V was shortened by 2 bases and J by 0 bases, with 7 bases between the two germline ends. The CDR3 nucleotides read TGTGCCAGTAGTATACAGGGTTTGAACACTGAAGCTTTCTTT. Translation: CASSIQGLNTEAFF.

The V call is TRBV13, the J call TRBJ2-7; D gene ambiguous. CDR1 and CDR2 (germline): PRHDT, FYEKMQ (reference sequence). The V gene lost 3 bases and the J gene lost 5 bases, with 14 bases spanning the gap. The CDR3 has 14 amino acids. This chain's CDR3 is CASSLEGFMNEQYF. The CDR3 nucleotides read TGTGCCAGCAGCTTGGAAGGTTTTATGAACGAGCAGTACTTC.

The chain uses TRBV6-1 and TRBJ1-3; no definite D call. V lost 5 bases and J lost 0, with 8 bases in between. This CDR3 has 14 residues. CDR1 and CDR2 from the germline V gene are MNHNS and SASEGT. The DNA for the CDR3 is TGTGCCAGCAGTACCCTAAACTCTGGAAACACCATATATTTT. Amino acid sequence: CASSTLNSGNTIYF.

The J gene is TRBJ1-4, the V gene TRBV19, with D possibly being TRBD1 (5 bases). Trimming left V 8 bases short and J 0 bases short, with 7 bases between. CDR1 and CDR2 from the germline V gene are LNHDA and SQIVND (reference sequence). The length of the CDR3 is 13 residues. The CDR3 reads CASGDATNEKLFF. CDR3 bases: TGTGCCAGTGGGGACGCAACTAATGAAAAACTGTTTTTT.

This clone was detected a few times. This CDR3 is CASSQGSGSLVQYF. The CDR3 nucleotides read TGTGCCAGCAGCCAGGGGTCGGGATCCCTGGTGCAGTATTTT. The chain has TRBV4-2 and TRBJ2-3, with a possible D match to TRBD2 (5 bases). CDR1 is LGHNA, CDR2 YNFKEQ, per germline. CDR3 length equals 14 residues. The V end lost 3 bases, the J end lost 11 bases, and 18 bases lay between the germline ends.

This rearrangement joins TRBV7-9 to TRBJ2-5, with D possibly TRBD1 on 5 matching bases. V was clipped by 1 base and J by 1 base, with 7 bases between them. Germline values: CDR1 SEHNR, CDR2 FQNEAQ (reference sequence). This CDR3 is built from 14 residues. As DNA, the CDR3 is TGTGCCAGCAGCTTAGGACAGCTCCAAGAGACCCAGTACTTC. Amino acid sequence: CASSLGQLQETQYF.

The rearrangement uses TRBV10-3 and TRBJ1-1; D is possibly TRBD1 (5 bases). Per germline, CDR1 ENHRY and CDR2 SYGVKD. The CDR3 length is 15 residues. Trimming pared 3 bases from V and 1 base from J, leaving 12 bases between. CDR3 sequence (DNA): TGTGCCATCAGTGACGTAGGGGAGGGGAACACTGAAGCTTTCTTT. This sequence encodes CAISDVGEGNTEAFF.

The chain uses TRBV27 and TRBJ2-6, with D unresolved. CDR1 is MNHEY and CDR2 is SMNVEV in the germline V gene (reference sequence). This CDR3 spans 15 amino acids. Deletions cut 0 bases from V and 1 base from J, with 4 bases between. The CDR3, as DNA: TGTGCCAGCAGTTTATCAGGGTCTGGGGCCAACGTCCTGACTTTC. Its translation: CASSLSGSGANVLTF.

CDR3 sequence: CASSPGLGFYGYTF. The CDR3 DNA follows: TGTGCCAGCAGCCCCGGCCTCGGGTTCTATGGCTACACCTTC. This chain links TRBV7-2 with TRBJ1-2; D unclear. The germline V and J ends were trimmed by 5 bases and 4 bases, with 14 bases remaining between them. Germline CDR1 reads SGHTA; CDR2 reads FQGNSA. The CDR3 is made up of 14 amino acids.

The chain links TRBV10-2 to TRBJ1-1; D remains unclear. CDR1 and CDR2 (germline): WSHSY, SAAADI. The CDR3 length is 13 residues. The V and J ends lost 9 bases and 0 bases respectively, with 11 bases between them. DNA of the CDR3: TGCGCCAGTAACAGCGTGATGAACACTGAAGCTTTCTTT. This sequence encodes CASNSVMNTEAFF.

V is TRBV29-1 and J is TRBJ1-1; a possible D gene is TRBD1 (5 bases). CDR1 and CDR2 from the germline V gene are SQVTM and ANQGSEA. Trimming removed 5 bases at V and 4 bases at J, with 14 bases between. This CDR3 spans 13 amino acids. The CDR3 DNA reads TGCAGCGTTCGTCGGGACGAGGTCACTGAAGCTTTCTTT. It codes for CSVRRDEVTEAFF.

This chain connects TRBV2 to TRBJ1-6, with 9 bases fitting TRBD1. CDR1 and CDR2 (germline): SNHLY, FYNNEI. This CDR3 is 17 amino acids long. Trimming took 3 bases from V and 5 from J; bases not matched to a gene: 8. CDR3 residues: CASSEREQGADNSPLHF. CDR3 DNA: TGTGCCAGCAGTGAGAGGGAACAGGGGGCAGATAATTCACCCCTCCACTTT. The full variable domain, completed using reference TRBV2 and TRBJ1-6, is EPEVTQTPSHQVTQMGQEVILRCVPISNHLYFYWYRQILGQKVEFLVSFYNNEISEKSEIFDDQFSVERPDGSNFTLKIRSTKLEDSAMYFCASSEREQGADNSPLHFGNGTRLTVT.